The present T cell receptor (beta chain) was sequenced within a study of radiotherapy plus CTLA-4 blockade in lung cancer. In the study overall: Among enrolled patients, roughly 17% responded and roughly 31% achieved disease control. Whole-study results and caveats: TCR clones originating in tumors grew in number in blood after radiotherapy plus ipilimumab.

To note about this clone: Antigen: not known.

Sequencing was performed with immunoSEQ multiplex PCR; in TCRdb, only in-frame clones are kept and a portion is missing. The sample has some 100,000 clones; approximately 80% are singletons. Sequenced here: peripheral blood, sampled from a patient treated with radiotherapy plus ipilimumab. The clonotype was recovered from a human donor with non-small cell lung cancer who had a partial response to radiotherapy plus ipilimumab.

CDR3 in DNA: TGCAGCGTTCGGCCCTGGACAGACAGTTATGGCTACACCTTC. As protein: CSVRPWTDSYGYTF. The chain links TRBV29-1 to TRBJ1-2, with TRBD1 as a possible D gene (6 bases). CDR3 length: 14 amino acids. V lost 5 bases and J 5 bases, leaving 18 bases between the germline ends. Germline V gene lookup returns CDR1 SQVTM and CDR2 ANQGSEA.